This T cell receptor (beta chain) was captured in a study of T cells after yellow fever vaccination. The table lists this clonotype with many counts. The authors made TCR cDNA by 5'RACE template switching, adding a universal primer site and UMIs. TCRdb reanalysed the 5' RACE reads using MiXCR and keeps one entry per CDR3 protein. The data hold approximately 300,000 distinct CDR3 sequences, with about 9.5% observed a single time. CDR1 SGHAT and CDR2 FQNNGV come from the germline V gene. V lost 2 bases and J lost 10; bases outside the gene matches: 9. The CDR3 sequence is 15 residues long. The V call is TRBV11-2, the J call TRBJ2-1; 9 bases fit TRBD2. This clonotype was sampled from a man aged 18 to 35 who received the YFV17D yellow fever vaccine. The sequencing here drew on PBMCs, taken on the day of the first yellow fever vaccination. This chain's CDR3 is CASSLSAGGWEEQFF. DNA of the CDR3: TGTGCCAGCAGCTTATCTGCGGGGGGGTGGGAGGAGCAGTTCTTC.